Listed below are T cell receptor beta chains from one sample, sequenced in a study of blood T cell repertoires in COVID-19. Method: immunoSEQ multiplex PCR; TCRdb's copy keeps in-frame clones and lacks some. The data show 62,000 or so clones, 65% to 90% seen once. The sequenced sample was peripheral blood. These receptors all stem from an older woman with acute or convalescent COVID-19. CDR3s include the opening cysteine and the closing phenylalanine or tryptophan. Each record gives: D gene, V gene, J gene, CDR3 protein. D genes are given only for firm matches.

d_call: TRBD2
v_call: TRBV5-1
j_call: TRBJ2-4
cdr3_aa: CASSFKGLPNIQYF

d_call: TRBD1
v_call: TRBV30
j_call: TRBJ1-2
cdr3_aa: CAWTPGTVYGYTF

d_call: -
v_call: TRBV5-8
j_call: TRBJ1-2
cdr3_aa: CASSLVRGITPSGYTF

d_call: TRBD2
v_call: TRBV19
j_call: TRBJ2-1
cdr3_aa: CASSIGTRGSYNEQFF

d_call: TRBD1
v_call: TRBV6-6
j_call: TRBJ1-1
cdr3_aa: CASSYPGTGHTEAFF

d_call: TRBD1
v_call: TRBV5-1
j_call: TRBJ1-4
cdr3_aa: CASGVGTGSEKLFF

d_call: -
v_call: TRBV5-6
j_call: TRBJ2-5
cdr3_aa: CASSLATGMRQETQYF

d_call: TRBD1
v_call: TRBV11-2
j_call: TRBJ2-7
cdr3_aa: CASSLEGQGTEQYF

d_call: -
v_call: TRBV6-1
j_call: TRBJ2-6
cdr3_aa: CASSEKQGASPPSGANVLTF

d_call: -
v_call: TRBV9
j_call: TRBJ1-2
cdr3_aa: CASSRANYGYTF

d_call: TRBD1
v_call: TRBV30
j_call: TRBJ1-3
cdr3_aa: CAWSDRGFGNTIYF

d_call: -
v_call: TRBV29-1
j_call: TRBJ2-7
cdr3_aa: CSVEGGRGSYEQYF

d_call: TRBD1
v_call: TRBV18
j_call: TRBJ2-1
cdr3_aa: CASSPGTGTYNEQFF

d_call: -
v_call: TRBV2
j_call: TRBJ1-2
cdr3_aa: CASRGVGYTF

d_call: TRBD1
v_call: TRBV2
j_call: TRBJ1-2
cdr3_aa: CASSRDSNYGYTF

d_call: TRBD1
v_call: TRBV7-2
j_call: TRBJ1-5
cdr3_aa: CASSIGTGGSNQPQHF

d_call: -
v_call: TRBV11-2
j_call: TRBJ2-1
cdr3_aa: CASTPNSGTYNEQFF

d_call: -
v_call: TRBV6-5
j_call: TRBJ1-4
cdr3_aa: CASADGINEKLFF

d_call: TRBD2
v_call: TRBV18
j_call: TRBJ2-7
cdr3_aa: CASSPPSGYEQYF

d_call: -
v_call: TRBV18
j_call: TRBJ1-1
cdr3_aa: CASSEWATEAFF

d_call: -
v_call: TRBV7-9
j_call: TRBJ1-1
cdr3_aa: CASSLTGSAEAFF

d_call: TRBD2
v_call: TRBV2
j_call: TRBJ2-1
cdr3_aa: CASALLAGGHNEQFF

d_call: TRBD2
v_call: TRBV2
j_call: TRBJ2-1
cdr3_aa: CASVSDHSGGGSYNEQFF

d_call: TRBD1
v_call: TRBV6-5
j_call: TRBJ1-1
cdr3_aa: CATQQQGGGNTEAFF

d_call: -
v_call: TRBV5-4
j_call: TRBJ1-1
cdr3_aa: CASSAYRGAGATEAFF

d_call: TRBD2
v_call: TRBV7-2
j_call: TRBJ2-7
cdr3_aa: CASSFTSGESYEQYF

d_call: -
v_call: TRBV27
j_call: TRBJ1-5
cdr3_aa: CASRQGQHNQPQHF

d_call: -
v_call: TRBV20-1
j_call: TRBJ2-7
cdr3_aa: CSTTRGGEQYF

d_call: -
v_call: TRBV19
j_call: TRBJ1-1
cdr3_aa: CASTRTVNTEAFF

d_call: -
v_call: TRBV3-1/TRBV3-2
j_call: TRBJ1-6
cdr3_aa: CASTPTQNSPLHF

d_call: TRBD2
v_call: TRBV2
j_call: TRBJ2-3
cdr3_aa: CASSGPTSGSSTDTQYF

d_call: TRBD2
v_call: TRBV24-1
j_call: TRBJ2-1
cdr3_aa: CATSGPLAGQHEQFF

d_call: TRBD1
v_call: TRBV10-3
j_call: TRBJ1-3
cdr3_aa: CATRQGSSGNTIYF

d_call: -
v_call: TRBV5-4
j_call: TRBJ2-3
cdr3_aa: CASSLRIGLTDTQYF

d_call: -
v_call: TRBV21-1
j_call: TRBJ1-1
cdr3_aa: CASSNPRRATTEAFF

d_call: TRBD2
v_call: TRBV6-5
j_call: TRBJ2-7
cdr3_aa: CASSYSGTNWREQYF

d_call: TRBD1
v_call: TRBV9
j_call: TRBJ2-1
cdr3_aa: CASSVGQGAQNEQFF

d_call: -
v_call: TRBV6-5
j_call: TRBJ1-1
cdr3_aa: CASSPAGGTEAFF

d_call: TRBD1
v_call: TRBV2
j_call: TRBJ2-2
cdr3_aa: CARQGVGGELFF

d_call: TRBD2
v_call: TRBV7-9
j_call: TRBJ2-1
cdr3_aa: CASSQKAGGYNEQFF

d_call: TRBD1
v_call: TRBV28
j_call: TRBJ1-3
cdr3_aa: CASSFDRVNTIYF

d_call: -
v_call: TRBV9
j_call: TRBJ2-4
cdr3_aa: CASSVGPDLNIQYF

d_call: -
v_call: TRBV3-1/TRBV3-2
j_call: TRBJ1-3
cdr3_aa: CASSPLEGGRRFSGNTIYF

d_call: -
v_call: TRBV23-1
j_call: TRBJ2-7
cdr3_aa: CASSQGADSLAEQYF

d_call: TRBD2
v_call: TRBV7-9
j_call: TRBJ2-5
cdr3_aa: CASSPTGLAGAETQYF

d_call: -
v_call: TRBV6-5
j_call: TRBJ2-6
cdr3_aa: CASSTGSGANVLTF

d_call: -
v_call: TRBV10-3
j_call: TRBJ2-7
cdr3_aa: CAISHDSGGAYEQYF

d_call: -
v_call: TRBV3-1/TRBV3-2
j_call: TRBJ2-7
cdr3_aa: CASSKGRTGAGGEQYF

d_call: -
v_call: TRBV3-1/TRBV3-2
j_call: TRBJ1-3
cdr3_aa: CASSPQGGNTIYF

d_call: -
v_call: TRBV6-1
j_call: TRBJ2-7
cdr3_aa: CASSENLSVSYEQYF

d_call: -
v_call: TRBV12-3/TRBV12-4
j_call: TRBJ1-1
cdr3_aa: CASRRVGNTEAFF

d_call: TRBD1
v_call: TRBV4-1
j_call: TRBJ1-2
cdr3_aa: CASSQEQGQGYGYTF

d_call: TRBD2
v_call: TRBV30
j_call: TRBJ2-7
cdr3_aa: CAWSKPGLARYEQYF

d_call: -
v_call: TRBV6-5
j_call: TRBJ2-7
cdr3_aa: CASSYTGWNPYEQYF

d_call: TRBD1
v_call: TRBV7-9
j_call: TRBJ1-1
cdr3_aa: CASSFWTGESGTEAFF

d_call: TRBD1
v_call: TRBV5-1
j_call: TRBJ1-6
cdr3_aa: CASSRSTGNNSPLHF

d_call: -
v_call: TRBV11-2
j_call: TRBJ1-6
cdr3_aa: CASSRDLGNSPLHF

d_call: TRBD1
v_call: TRBV7-8
j_call: TRBJ2-5
cdr3_aa: CASSLAGDSQETQYF

d_call: -
v_call: TRBV2
j_call: TRBJ1-2
cdr3_aa: CASRADGGYTF